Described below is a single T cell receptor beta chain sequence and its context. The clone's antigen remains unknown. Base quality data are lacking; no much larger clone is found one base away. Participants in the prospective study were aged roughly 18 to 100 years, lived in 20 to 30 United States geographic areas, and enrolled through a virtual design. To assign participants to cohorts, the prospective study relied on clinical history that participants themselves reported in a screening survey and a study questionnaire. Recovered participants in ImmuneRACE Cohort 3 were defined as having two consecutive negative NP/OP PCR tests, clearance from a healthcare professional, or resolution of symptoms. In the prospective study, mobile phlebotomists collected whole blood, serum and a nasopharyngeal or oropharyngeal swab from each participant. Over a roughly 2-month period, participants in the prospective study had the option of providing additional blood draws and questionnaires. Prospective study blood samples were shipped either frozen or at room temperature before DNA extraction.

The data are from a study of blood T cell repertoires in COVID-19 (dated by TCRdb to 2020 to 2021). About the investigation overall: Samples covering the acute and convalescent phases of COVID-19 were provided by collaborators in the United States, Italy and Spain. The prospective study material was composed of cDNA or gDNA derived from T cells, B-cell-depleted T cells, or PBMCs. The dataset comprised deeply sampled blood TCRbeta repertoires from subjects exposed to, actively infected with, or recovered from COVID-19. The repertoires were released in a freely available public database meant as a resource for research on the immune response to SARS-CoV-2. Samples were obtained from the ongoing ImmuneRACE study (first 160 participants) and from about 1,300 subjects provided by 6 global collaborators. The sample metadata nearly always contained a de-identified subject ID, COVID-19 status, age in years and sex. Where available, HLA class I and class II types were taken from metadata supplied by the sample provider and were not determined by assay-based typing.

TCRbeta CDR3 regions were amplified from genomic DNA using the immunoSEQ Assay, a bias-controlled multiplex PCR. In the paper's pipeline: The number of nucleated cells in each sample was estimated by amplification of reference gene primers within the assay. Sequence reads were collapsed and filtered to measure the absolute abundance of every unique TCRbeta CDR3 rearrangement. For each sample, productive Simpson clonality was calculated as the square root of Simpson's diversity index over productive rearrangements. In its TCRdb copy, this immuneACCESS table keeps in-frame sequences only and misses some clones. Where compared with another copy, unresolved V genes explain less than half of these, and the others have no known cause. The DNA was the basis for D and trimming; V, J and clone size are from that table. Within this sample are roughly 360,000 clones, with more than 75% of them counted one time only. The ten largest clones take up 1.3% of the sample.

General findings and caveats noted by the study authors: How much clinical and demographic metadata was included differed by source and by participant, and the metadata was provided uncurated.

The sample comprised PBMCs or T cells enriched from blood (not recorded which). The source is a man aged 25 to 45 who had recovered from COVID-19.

At the DNA level, the sequence is TGTGCCTGGAGTAGGACAGTCTCTGGAAACACCATATATTTT. This codes for CAWSRTVSGNTIYF. Rearrangement joined TRBV30 to TRBJ1-3; 6 matching bases give a weak D call of TRBD1. In the germline V gene (reference sequence), CDR1 corresponds to GTSNPN and CDR2 to SVGIG. The V and J ends are trimmed by 2 bases and 0 bases, leaving 8 bases between them. The CDR3, from cysteine to phenylalanine, totals 14 residues. CDR3 DNA only is kept here, 42 bases in frame from base 1.